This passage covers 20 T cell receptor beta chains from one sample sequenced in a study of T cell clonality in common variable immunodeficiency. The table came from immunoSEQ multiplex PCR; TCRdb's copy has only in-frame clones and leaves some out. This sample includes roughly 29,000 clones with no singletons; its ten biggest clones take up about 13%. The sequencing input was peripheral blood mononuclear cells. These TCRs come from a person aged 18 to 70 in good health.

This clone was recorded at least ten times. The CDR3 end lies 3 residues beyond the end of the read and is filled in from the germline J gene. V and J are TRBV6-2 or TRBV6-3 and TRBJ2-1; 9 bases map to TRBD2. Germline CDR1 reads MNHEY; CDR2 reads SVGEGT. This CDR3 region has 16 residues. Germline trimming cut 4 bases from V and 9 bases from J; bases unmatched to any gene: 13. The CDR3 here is CASSSRGGQRRGEQFF. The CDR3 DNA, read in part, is TGTGCCAGCAGTTCGCGGGGGGGCCAACGTAGGGGTGAG.

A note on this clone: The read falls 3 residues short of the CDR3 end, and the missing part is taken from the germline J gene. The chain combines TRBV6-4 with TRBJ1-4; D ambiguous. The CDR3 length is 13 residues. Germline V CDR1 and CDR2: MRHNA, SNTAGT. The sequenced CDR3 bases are TGTGCCAGCAGCCTAGTCCGTAATTCACCA. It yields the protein CASSLVRNSP. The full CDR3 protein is CASSLVRNSPLFF.

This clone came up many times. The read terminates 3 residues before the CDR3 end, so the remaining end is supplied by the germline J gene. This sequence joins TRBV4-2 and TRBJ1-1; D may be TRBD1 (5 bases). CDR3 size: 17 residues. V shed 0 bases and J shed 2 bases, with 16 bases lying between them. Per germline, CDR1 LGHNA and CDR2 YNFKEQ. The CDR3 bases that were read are TGTGCCAGCAGCCAAGATCCCAGGGTGCGGGGTAACACTGAA. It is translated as CASSQDPRVRGNTE. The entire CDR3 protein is CASSQDPRVRGNTEAFF.

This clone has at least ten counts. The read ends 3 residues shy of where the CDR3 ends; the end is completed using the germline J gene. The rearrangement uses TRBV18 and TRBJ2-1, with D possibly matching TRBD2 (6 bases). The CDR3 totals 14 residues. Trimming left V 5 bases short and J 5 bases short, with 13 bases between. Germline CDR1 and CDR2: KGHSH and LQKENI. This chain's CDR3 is CASSGRGSDNEQFF. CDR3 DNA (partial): TGTGCCAGCTCAGGACGGGGGTCGGACAATGAG.

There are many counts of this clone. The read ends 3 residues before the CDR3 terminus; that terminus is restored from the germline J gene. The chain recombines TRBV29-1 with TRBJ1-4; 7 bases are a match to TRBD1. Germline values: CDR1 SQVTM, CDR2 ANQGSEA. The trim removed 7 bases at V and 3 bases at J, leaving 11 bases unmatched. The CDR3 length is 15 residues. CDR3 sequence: CSARTGVLANEKLFF. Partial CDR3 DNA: TGCAGCGCACGGACAGGTGTATTGGCTAATGAAAAA.

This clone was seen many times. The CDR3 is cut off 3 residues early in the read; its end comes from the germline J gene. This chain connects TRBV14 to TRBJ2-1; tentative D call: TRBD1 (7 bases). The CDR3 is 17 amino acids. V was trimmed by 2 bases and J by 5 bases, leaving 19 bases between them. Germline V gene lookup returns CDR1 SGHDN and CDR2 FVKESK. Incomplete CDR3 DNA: TGTGCCAGCAGCCAACCGGTAAGGAGGGGGCTTCACAATGAG. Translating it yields CASSQPVRRGLHNE. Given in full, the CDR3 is CASSQPVRRGLHNEQFF.

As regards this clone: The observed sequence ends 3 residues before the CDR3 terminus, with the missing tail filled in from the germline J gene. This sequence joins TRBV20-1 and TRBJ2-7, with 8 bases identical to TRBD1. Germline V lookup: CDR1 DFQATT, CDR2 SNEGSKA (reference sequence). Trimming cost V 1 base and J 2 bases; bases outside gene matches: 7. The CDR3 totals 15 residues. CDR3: CSARGFGQGAYEQYF. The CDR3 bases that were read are TGCAGTGCTAGAGGGTTCGGACAGGGAGCCTACGAG.

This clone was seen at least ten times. The sequenced CDR3 bases are TGTGCCAGTAGTATACTAGCCACAGATACG. This translates into CASSILATDT. The entire CDR3 protein reads CASSILATDTQYF. The chain links TRBV19 to TRBJ2-3; D perhaps matches TRBD2 (5 bases). Sequencing ends 3 residues short of the CDR3 end; the germline J gene provides the rest. Germline V gene sequence: CDR1 LNHDA, CDR2 SQIVND (reference sequence). This CDR3 has 13 amino acids. The V end was cut by 2 bases, the J end by 2 bases, with 5 bases between.

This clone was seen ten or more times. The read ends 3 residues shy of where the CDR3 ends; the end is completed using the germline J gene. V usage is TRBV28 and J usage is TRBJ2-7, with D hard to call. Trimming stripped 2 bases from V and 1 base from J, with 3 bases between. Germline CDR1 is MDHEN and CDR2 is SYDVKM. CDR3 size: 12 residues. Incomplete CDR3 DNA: TGTGCCAGCAGTTTAATATCCTACGAG. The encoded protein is CASSLISYE. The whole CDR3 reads CASSLISYEQYF.

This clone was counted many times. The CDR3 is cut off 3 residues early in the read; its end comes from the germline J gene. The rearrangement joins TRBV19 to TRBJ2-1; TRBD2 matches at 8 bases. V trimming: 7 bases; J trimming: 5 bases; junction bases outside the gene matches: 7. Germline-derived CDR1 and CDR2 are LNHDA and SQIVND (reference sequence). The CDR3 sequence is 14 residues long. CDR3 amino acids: CASNHGGANNEQFF. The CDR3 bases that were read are TGTGCCAGTAACCACGGGGGGGCTAACAATGAG.

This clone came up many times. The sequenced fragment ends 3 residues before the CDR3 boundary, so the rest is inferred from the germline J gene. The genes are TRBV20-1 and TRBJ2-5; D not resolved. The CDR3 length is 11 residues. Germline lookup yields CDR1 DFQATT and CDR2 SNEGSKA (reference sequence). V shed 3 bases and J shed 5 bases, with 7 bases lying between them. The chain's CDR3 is CSARKGETQYF. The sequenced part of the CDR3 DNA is TGCAGTGCTAGGAAAGGGGAGACC.

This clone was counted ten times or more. The CDR3 reads CASSLGGIQETQYF. The sequenced CDR3 bases are TGTGCCAGCTCCTTAGGGGGCATCCAAGAGACC. This rearrangement joins TRBV7-9 to TRBJ2-5; 7 bases align to TRBD1. Read sequence stops 3 residues before the CDR3 end, and the germline J gene provides the missing end. This CDR3 is 14 amino acids long. The V gene's germline CDR1 is SEHNR and CDR2 FQNEAQ (reference sequence). The ends lost 8 bases at V and 1 base at J; junction bases unmatched: 7.

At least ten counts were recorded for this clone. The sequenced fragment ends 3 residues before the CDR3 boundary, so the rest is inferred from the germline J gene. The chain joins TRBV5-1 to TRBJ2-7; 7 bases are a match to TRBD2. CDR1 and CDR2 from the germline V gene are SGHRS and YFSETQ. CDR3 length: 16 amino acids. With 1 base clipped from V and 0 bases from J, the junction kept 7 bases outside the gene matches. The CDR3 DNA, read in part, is TGCGCCAGCAGCTTGCGTAGCGGGCGAAGCTCCTACGAG. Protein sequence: CASSLRSGRSSYE. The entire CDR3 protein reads CASSLRSGRSSYEQYF.

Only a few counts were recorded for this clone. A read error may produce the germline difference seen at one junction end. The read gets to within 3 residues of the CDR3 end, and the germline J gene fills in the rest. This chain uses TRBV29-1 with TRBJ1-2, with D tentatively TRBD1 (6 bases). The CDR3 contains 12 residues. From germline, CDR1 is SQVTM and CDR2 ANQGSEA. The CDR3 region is CSVAAGVDGYTF. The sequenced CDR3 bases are TGCAGCGTTGCGGCAGGGGTCGATGGT.

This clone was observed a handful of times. CDR3 protein: CASSMSGLGGKDTQYF. The part of the CDR3 DNA that was read is TGTGCCAGTAGTATGTCGGGACTAGGTGGAAAGGATACG. This chain connects TRBV19 to TRBJ2-3; 8 nucleotides match TRBD2. With the read ending 3 residues before the CDR3 end, the germline J gene is used to fill in that end. This CDR3 region has 16 residues. Germline CDR1 is LNHDA and CDR2 is SQIVND (reference sequence). V dropped 3 bases and J dropped 6; count of bases not matched to a gene: 11.

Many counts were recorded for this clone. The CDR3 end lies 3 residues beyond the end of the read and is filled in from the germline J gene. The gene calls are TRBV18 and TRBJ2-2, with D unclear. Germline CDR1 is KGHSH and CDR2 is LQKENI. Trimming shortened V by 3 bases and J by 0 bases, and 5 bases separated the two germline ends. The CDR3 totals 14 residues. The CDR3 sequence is CASSPTTNTGELFF. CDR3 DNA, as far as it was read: TGTGCCAGCTCACCTACAACGAACACCGGGGAG.

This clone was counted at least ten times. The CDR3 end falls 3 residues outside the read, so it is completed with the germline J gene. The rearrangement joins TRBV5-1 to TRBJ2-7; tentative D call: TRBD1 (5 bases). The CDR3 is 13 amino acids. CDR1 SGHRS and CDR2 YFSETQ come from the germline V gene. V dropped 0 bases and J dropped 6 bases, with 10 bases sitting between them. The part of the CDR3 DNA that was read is TGCGCCAGCAGCTTGGTTCCGCAGGGCGAG. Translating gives CASSLVPQGE. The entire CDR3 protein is CASSLVPQGEQYF.

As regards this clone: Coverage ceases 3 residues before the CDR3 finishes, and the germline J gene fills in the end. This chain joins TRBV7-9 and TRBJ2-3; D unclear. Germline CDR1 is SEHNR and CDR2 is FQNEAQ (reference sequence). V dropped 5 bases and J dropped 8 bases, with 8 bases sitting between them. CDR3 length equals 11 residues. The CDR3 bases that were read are TGTGCCAGCAGCCCCCTAGGTACG. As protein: CASSPLGT. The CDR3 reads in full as CASSPLGTQYF.

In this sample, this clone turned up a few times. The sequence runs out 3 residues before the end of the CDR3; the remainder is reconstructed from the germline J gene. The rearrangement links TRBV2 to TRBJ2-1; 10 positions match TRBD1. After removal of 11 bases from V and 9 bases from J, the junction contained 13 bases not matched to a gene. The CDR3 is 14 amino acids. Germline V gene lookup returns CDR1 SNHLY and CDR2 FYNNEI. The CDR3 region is CAGDPGQGTGEQFF. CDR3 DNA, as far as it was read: TGTGCCGGAGATCCGGGACAGGGGACGGGTGAG.

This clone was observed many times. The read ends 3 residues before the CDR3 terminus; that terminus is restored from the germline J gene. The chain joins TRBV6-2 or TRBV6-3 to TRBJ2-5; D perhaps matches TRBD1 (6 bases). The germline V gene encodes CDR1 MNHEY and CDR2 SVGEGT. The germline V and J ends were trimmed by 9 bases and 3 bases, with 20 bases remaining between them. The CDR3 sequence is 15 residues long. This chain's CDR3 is CASMVLGTSKETQYF. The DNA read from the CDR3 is TGTGCCAGTATGGTTCTTGGGACATCAAAAGAGACC.